This entry describes one TCR beta chain. Assay: immunoSEQ multiplex PCR; the TCRdb copy retains only in-frame clones and omits some. This table has tens of thousands of clones, around 90% appearing once. The sample is drawn from a study of T cell changes during pregnancy in multiple sclerosis. The CDR3 runs to 13 residues. The V and J ends lost 4 bases and 8 bases respectively, with 12 bases between them. Germline V lookup: CDR1 MNHEY, CDR2 SMNVEV (reference sequence). The chain carries TRBV27 and TRBJ2-1; D might be TRBD1 (5 bases). The source is a female donor in good health, enrolled as a control in a pregnancy study. The specimen comprised peripheral blood, sampled in the first trimester of pregnancy. The CDR3 loop reads CASSYPGSDEQFF. CDR3 coding DNA: TGTGCCAGCAGTTATCCAGGGTCGGATGAGCAGTTCTTC.